This TCR beta chain appears in the sequencing data of a study of human thymus T cells. On this clone itself: What it recognizes is unknown.

Study outcomes and limitations: In thymic and blood repertoires alike, V and J usage looked biased. Related research has reported that thymic repertoires overlap highly among unrelated individuals.

The thymus tissue came from resections taken during corrective heart surgery. This CDR3 spans 17 amino acids. V was pared by 5 bases and J by 7 bases, with 11 bases of the junction left unmatched. Germline V gives CDR1 LNHNV, CDR2 YYDKDF (reference sequence). Sequenced by immunoSEQ multiplex PCR; TCRdb stores in-frame clones only, minus some. The data show some 78,000 clones, with around 96% seen just once and 0.025% to 0.035% held by the top ten. The sequenced sample was thymus tissue. The chain uses TRBV15 and TRBJ2-1; 13 bases match TRBD2. The TCR comes from a boy in the first two years of life with a congenital heart defect but otherwise immunologically healthy. The CDR3 sequence: CATSGGLAGPGQNEQFF. In nucleotides, the CDR3 is TGTGCCACCAGCGGGGGACTAGCGGGACCTGGACAAAATGAGCAGTTCTTC.